This T cell receptor beta chain was recorded in a study of spatial heterogeneity in lung cancer (dated by TCRdb to about 2019). Broadly, across the study: More beta-chain than alpha-chain transcripts were consistently detected, likely reflecting higher beta-chain transcript abundance. Nonsynonymous mutation counts, determined by whole-exome sequencing of tumor tissue, were related to features of the TCR repertoire. In non-small cell lung cancer, the study quantitatively compared TCR alpha and beta repertoires across several tumor regions, matched nontumor lung, and blood. In the raw uncorrected reads, each unique combination of TCR and UMI appeared on average more than ten times. Both alpha and beta chains were TCR-sequenced in samples taken at surgery, namely 220 tumor regions, 61 to 65 matched nontumor lung samples and over 55 PBMC samples. The full study reports these points: Additional single-cell paired TCR alpha and beta sequencing was considered necessary to confirm, at a functional level, the hypothesis that regional TCRs recognize regional mutations. Ubiquitous expanded tumor TCRs were found in blood more often at tumor resection than at routine follow-up.

The CDR3 holds 13 amino acids from the cysteine to the phenylalanine. CDR3 DNA only is kept here, 39 bases in frame from base 1. The V end loses 6 bases and the J end loses 8 bases, and a stretch of 11 bases separates them. The germline V gene sets CDR1 to SNHLY and CDR2 to FYNNEI. Libraries were made using 5' RACE. Sequencing instrument: NextSeq 500. In the TCR library protocol, a unique molecular identifier was attached to each TCR cDNA molecule so that PCR and sequencing errors could be corrected. The authors' analysis ran thus. Decombinator tools were used for TCR identification, UMI-based error correction and CDR3 extraction. Expanded TCRs were defined as those above a frequency of 2 per 1,000, corresponding to the top 1% of the tumor frequency distribution. Renyi diversity was computed with the R vegan package after each repertoire had been subsampled 100 times to 5,000 TCRs. CDR3 similarity networks were built from amino acid triplet string-kernel similarity, with CDR3s being connected when pairwise similarity was above 0.82. The public reads were run again by TCRdb, first through fastp at Q25 and then through MiXCR, and only productive beta chains were kept. Rows are combined by CDR3 protein, so each entry shows the most common genes and DNA. The V and J calls were not made by the authors but by TCRdb's processing. Present in this sample are 45,000 to 55,000 distinct CDR3 sequences, less than 6% of which were seen just once. The top ten clones comprise roughly 11% of the sample.

The time point label of this sample denotes: sample taken at primary tumor resection. Whole RNA extracted from tumor and nontumor lung tissue, or from cryopreserved PBMC samples, was used for TCR sequencing without cell sorting. The donors were 65 to 90 patients from the lung TRACERx cohort who had early-stage, untreated non-small cell lung cancer. Only patients for whom sufficient RNA was available from at least two tumor regions were selected for TCR sequencing. This clonotype was recorded at least ten times. Its cognate antigen has yet to be identified. No base qualities exist here, and no much larger clone lies one base off it.

This TCR came from a male donor with early-stage non-small cell lung cancer. Material: PBMCs, obtained at surgery. This chain is built from TRBV2 and TRBJ1-6; no D gene call is confident. The nucleotide sequence reads TGTGCCAGCAGCCCCTCAGAGGATTCACCCCTCCACTTT. The resulting protein is CASSPSEDSPLHF. The CDR3 plus the reference TRBV2 and TRBJ1-6 genes for the other parts give the full variable domain: EPEVTQTPSHQVTQMGQEVILRCVPISNHLYFYWYRQILGQKVEFLVSFYNNEISEKSEIFDDQFSVERPDGSNFTLKIRSTKLEDSAMYFCASSPSEDSPLHFGNGTRLTVT.